This T cell receptor (beta chain) was sequenced during a study of T cell responses to AZD1222 COVID-19 vaccine. The table came from immunoSEQ multiplex PCR; TCRdb's copy has only in-frame clones and leaves some out. The data contain about 56,000 clones, nearly 80% of them singletons. With regard to this clone: Antigen: not known.

Study findings and constraints: Mostly white British, mostly female donors; authors suggested clonal diversity may be underestimated.

Germline lookup yields CDR1 SGHTA and CDR2 FQGNSA. The CDR3 consists of 14 residues. V lost 5 bases, J lost 0 bases, and 11 bases lay in between. V usage is TRBV7-2 and J usage is TRBJ2-7; tentatively, D is TRBD2 (5 bases). The clonotype originates from an adult who received the AZD1222 COVID-19 vaccine. Source: peripheral blood, taken 28 days after the second AZD1222 dose. CDR3 loop: CASSLGGLSYEQYF. The CDR3, as DNA: TGTGCCAGCAGCCTAGGTGGACTCTCCTACGAGCAGTACTTC.